Shown below are 25 T cell receptor beta chains from a single sample sequenced in a study of blood T cell repertoires in COVID-19. Produced via immunoSEQ multiplex PCR; TCRdb's table is partial and in-frame only. The repertoire includes fewer than 250,000 clones, around 84% of them detected once, and approximately 6.5% sits in the top ten. Material for sequencing was PBMCs or T cells enriched from blood (not recorded which). These receptors were obtained from a woman between 40 and 55 years old who had recovered from COVID-19.

The CDR3 DNA is TGTGCCAGCAGCATCTTTCGGGGGGATGGCTACACCTTC. It translates to CASSIFRGDGYTF. This chain connects TRBV5-6 to TRBJ1-2, with D possibly TRBD1 on 5 matching bases. Per the germline V gene, CDR1 is SGHDT and CDR2 is YYEEEE. V lost 4 bases and J lost 6, with 13 bases in between. The CDR3 extends over 13 amino acids.

The rearrangement links TRBV21-1 to TRBJ2-7; TRBD2, the D gene given by the table, was not confirmed from the DNA. TRBV21-1 is a recognized pseudogene. This CDR3 has 15 amino acids. The CDR3 DNA is TGTGCCAGCAGCAAAGGGAGGAAGGGTTCCGACGAGCAGTACGTC. Amino acid sequence: CASSKGRKGSDEQYV.

J is TRBJ1-1 and V is TRBV27; D is unresolved. This CDR3 has 12 amino acids. The ends were cut back, 9 bases at V and 4 bases at J, with 12 bases in the middle. Germline-derived CDR1 and CDR2 are MNHEY and SMNVEV (reference sequence). The CDR3 bases are TGTGCCAGTTCTACGGGAATCACTGAAGCTTTCTTT. Amino acids: CASSTGITEAFF.

The rearrangement links TRBV15 to TRBJ2-7; TRBD2 aligns across 11 bases. Germline V gives CDR1 LNHNV, CDR2 YYDKDF (reference sequence). V shed 0 bases, J shed 5 bases, and the junction held 12 bases outside the gene matches. This CDR3 contains 18 residues. CDR3: CATSREHRASGRNHEQYF. CDR3 in DNA: TGTGCCACCAGCAGAGAGCATCGAGCTAGCGGGAGGAACCACGAGCAGTACTTC. The whole variable domain, filled in from reference TRBV15 and TRBJ2-7, reads DAMVIQNPRYQVTQFGKPVTLSCSQTLNHNVMYWYQQKSSQAPKLLFHYYDKDFNNEADTPDNFQSRRPNTSFCFLDIRSPGLGDTAMYLCATSREHRASGRNHEQYFGPGTRLTVT.

The J gene is TRBJ2-7, the V gene TRBV5-1, with TRBD1 matching over 8 bases. The trim removed 1 base at V and 2 bases at J, leaving 2 bases unmatched. From germline, CDR1 is SGHRS and CDR2 YFSETQ. The CDR3 has 14 amino acids. The CDR3 loop reads CASSLTGGPYEQYF. DNA of the CDR3: TGCGCCAGCAGCTTGACAGGGGGGCCCTACGAGCAGTACTTC. The full variable domain, in which reference TRBV5-1 and TRBJ2-7 provide the parts outside the CDR3, is KAGVTQTPRYLIKTRGQQVTLSCSPISGHRSVSWYQQTPGQGLQFLFEYFSETQRNKGNFPGRFSGRQFSNSRSEMNVSTLELGDSALYLCASSLTGGPYEQYFGPGTRLTVT.

The V call is TRBV5-1, the J call TRBJ1-5; a weak D match, TRBD1 (6 bases). V dropped 4 bases and J dropped 2 bases, with 13 bases sitting between them. Germline V gene sequence: CDR1 SGHRS, CDR2 YFSETQ. This CDR3 is 15 amino acids long. The CDR3 reads CASSPIGGGNQPQHF. The DNA of the CDR3 is TGCGCCAGCAGCCCAATTGGGGGCGGCAATCAGCCCCAGCATTTT.

This clone came up once. The chain couples TRBV5-4 to TRBJ1-2; 10 bases map to TRBD1. CDR3 length: 14 amino acids. The germline gives CDR1 SGHNT, CDR2 YYREEE (reference sequence). The V gene end was trimmed by 4 bases and the J gene end by 4 bases; junction bases not matched to a gene: 4. In nucleotides, the CDR3 is TGTGCCAGCAGCCGGGACAGGGGTCTCTATGGCTACACCTTC. Its protein product is CASSRDRGLYGYTF.

In its sample, this clone was seen many times. CDR3 coding DNA: TGTGCCAGCAGTGGACAGGTTACGGCTGTTCAAGAGACCCAGTACTTC. Translation gives CASSGQVTAVQETQYF. V is TRBV6-1 and J is TRBJ2-5, with D possibly being TRBD1 (6 bases). The CDR3 runs to 16 residues. Germline-derived CDR1 and CDR2 are MNHNS and SASEGT. Trimming took off 4 bases at V and 2 bases at J, with 17 bases between the two ends.

This clone was detected only a few times. This chain links TRBV5-6 with TRBJ1-2; D unresolved. Trimming stripped 0 bases from V and 5 bases from J, with 5 bases between. CDR1 is SGHDT, CDR2 YYEEEE, per germline. The CDR3 is made up of 12 amino acids. The CDR3 DNA reads TGTGCCAGCAGCTTGGCTAGATATGGCTACACCTTC. This encodes CASSLARYGYTF.

This chain uses TRBV10-3 with TRBJ2-1, with 7 bases aligning to TRBD2. This CDR3 contains 14 residues. CDR1 and CDR2 (germline): ENHRY, SYGVKD. The trim removed 6 bases at V and 10 bases at J, leaving 12 bases unmatched. CDR3 amino acids: CAIRDGTTPREQFF. DNA for the CDR3: TGTGCCATCAGAGACGGGACTACTCCTAGGGAGCAGTTCTTC.

The rearrangement uses TRBV6-5 and TRBJ2-7; tentatively, D is TRBD2 (5 bases). Trimming left V 5 bases short and J 7 bases short, with 15 bases between. The CDR3 runs to 13 residues. The germline V gene encodes CDR1 MNHEY and CDR2 SVGAGI. The CDR3 sequence: CASSKGAVREQYV. The CDR3 DNA sequence: TGTGCCAGCAGTAAGGGAGCGGTTCGGGAGCAGTACGTC.

The V and J genes are TRBV27 and TRBJ2-1; D not certain. V lost 3 bases and J 4 bases, leaving 10 bases between the germline ends. CDR1 MNHEY and CDR2 SMNVEV come from the germline V gene (reference sequence). This CDR3 region has 14 residues. DNA of the CDR3: TGTGCCAGCAGTTTGCGCGGAAGATACAATGAGCAGTTCTTC. It yields the protein CASSLRGRYNEQFF.

This chain's CDR3 is CSVNRGTGTEAFF. The CDR3 DNA reads TGCAGCGTTAATAGGGGAACCGGCACTGAAGCTTTCTTT. J is TRBJ1-1 and V is TRBV29-1, with D perhaps TRBD1 (5 bases). The germline V gene encodes CDR1 SQVTM and CDR2 ANQGSEA. Trimming stripped 5 bases from V and 4 bases from J, with 14 bases between. There are 13 residues in the CDR3.

The V and J genes are TRBV19 and TRBJ1-1; 10 bases agree with TRBD1. This CDR3 is 13 amino acids long. Looked up from germline, CDR1 is LNHDA and CDR2 is SQIVND (reference sequence). Trimming removed 5 bases from V and 6 bases from J; junction bases left unmatched: 3. The CDR3, as DNA: TGTGCCAGTAGTCCCGGGACAGGGGCTGAAGCTTTCTTT. Its protein is CASSPGTGAEAFF.

This clone showed up just a few times. V and J are TRBV5-6 and TRBJ1-2; D gene uncertain. V lost 1 base, J lost 4 bases, and 5 bases lay in between. This CDR3 has 12 amino acids. Germline V lookup: CDR1 SGHDT, CDR2 YYEEEE. The CDR3 coding sequence is TGTGCCAGCAGCTTGCGGGGCTATGGCTACACCTTC. It encodes CASSLRGYGYTF.

The chain links TRBV6-2 or TRBV6-3 to TRBJ1-2, with TRBD1 identical over 10 bases. Losses at the gene ends were 0 bases for V and 3 bases for J; bases not matched to a gene: 1. Germline CDR1 reads MNHEY; CDR2 reads SVGEGT. This CDR3 has 15 amino acids. This chain's CDR3 is CASSYSTGGDYGYTF. CDR3 DNA: TGTGCCAGCAGTTACTCGACAGGGGGCGACTATGGCTACACCTTC.

The chain has TRBV3-1 (or the pseudogene TRBV3-2) and TRBJ1-1; possibly TRBD1 for D (6 bases). V was pared by 6 bases and J by 1 base, with 21 bases between. Germline CDR1 is LGHDT and CDR2 is YNNKEL (reference sequence). The CDR3 spans 17 residues. The CDR3, as DNA: TGTGCCAGCAGGGCCCAACAGTCCACAGGGAAGAACACTGAAGCTTTCTTT. Its protein product is CASRAQQSTGKNTEAFF.

The table lists this clone with a few counts. This chain joins TRBV19 and TRBJ2-7, with D possibly being TRBD2 (7 bases). The germline V and J ends were trimmed by 5 bases and 0 bases, with 17 bases remaining between them. The germline CDR1 and CDR2 sequences are LNHDA and SQIVND (reference sequence). This CDR3 is 16 amino acids long. CDR3: CASSPPGAGASYEQYF. The CDR3 bases are TGTGCCAGTAGTCCTCCCGGGGCGGGGGCCTCCTACGAGCAGTACTTC. The full variable domain, with the rest looked up from reference TRBV19 and TRBJ2-7, is DGGITQSPKYLFRKEGQNVTLSCEQNLNHDAMYWYRQDPGQGLRLIYYSQIVNDFQKGDIAEGYSVSREKKESFPLTVTSAQKNPTAFYLCASSPPGAGASYEQYFGPGTRLTVT.

This clone was counted a single time. The J gene is TRBJ2-1, the V gene TRBV4-3, with TRBD2 as a possible D gene (6 bases). V was pared by 0 bases and J by 7 bases, with 13 bases between. CDR1 and CDR2 from the germline V gene are LGHNA and YSLEER. This CDR3 comprises 15 residues. CDR3: CASSQEHVRGNEQFF. CDR3 DNA: TGCGCCAGCAGCCAAGAACACGTCCGGGGGAATGAGCAGTTCTTC.

A few counts support this clone. DNA of the CDR3: TGTGCCAGTAGCCGTGACAGGGACATTCAGTACTTC. This translates into CASSRDRDIQYF. V usage is TRBV19 and J usage is TRBJ2-4, with TRBD1 matching over 7 bases. Germline lookup yields CDR1 LNHDA and CDR2 SQIVND (reference sequence). This CDR3 has 12 residues. With 6 bases clipped from V and 8 bases from J, the junction kept 4 bases outside the gene matches.

The chain carries TRBV10-3 and TRBJ1-4, with 7 bases that match TRBD1. V was clipped by 6 bases and J by 10 bases; unmatched bases: 11. From germline, CDR1 is ENHRY and CDR2 SYGVKD. This CDR3 has 14 residues. CDR3 in DNA: TGTGCCATCAGCCAAACACTCCGGGACAGAAAACTGTTTTTT. Its protein is CAISQTLRDRKLFF.

This chain uses TRBV13 with TRBJ1-1, with 7 nucleotides matching TRBD1. CDR1 is PRHDT and CDR2 is FYEKMQ in the germline V gene (reference sequence). Trimming took 5 bases from V and 4 from J; bases not matched to a gene: 13. The CDR3 consists of 16 residues. The CDR3 DNA follows: TGTGCCAGCAGCCCCCAAGGGGGCGTGGTAGTCACTGAAGCTTTCTTT. Translating it yields CASSPQGGVVVTEAFF. The variable domain in full, completed from reference TRBV13 and TRBJ1-1, reads AAGVIQSPRHLIKEKRETATLKCYPIPRHDTVYWYQQGPGQDPQFLISFYEKMQSDKGSIPDRFSAQQFSDYHSELNMSSLELGDSALYFCASSPQGGVVVTEAFFGQGTRLTVV.

The chain recombines TRBV5-6 with TRBJ1-6; D not certain. The CDR3 extends over 16 amino acids. The V gene lost 3 bases and the J gene lost 9 bases, with 19 bases spanning the gap. From germline, CDR1 is SGHDT and CDR2 YYEEEE. The CDR3 reads CASSSLLEGRTSPLHF. CDR3 sequence (DNA): TGTGCCAGCAGCTCCCTGCTTGAGGGTCGGACTTCACCCCTCCACTTT.

In its sample, this clone was seen a few times. The chain employs TRBV10-2 and TRBJ2-7; the match to TRBD2 covers 10 bases. CDR3 size: 13 residues. The junction had 5 bases not matched to a gene; V was cut back by 5 bases and J by 7 bases. Germline values: CDR1 WSHSY, CDR2 SAAADI. CDR3 in DNA: TGCGCCAGCAGTAGCGGGAGGGCGAGGGAGCAGTACGTC. Protein product: CASSSGRAREQYV.

V and J are TRBV5-5 and TRBJ2-7; 10 positions match TRBD2. The germline gives CDR1 SGHKS, CDR2 YYEKEE (reference sequence). V lost 2 bases and J lost 0; bases outside the gene matches: 2. The CDR3 covers 15 residues. CDR3 coding DNA: TGTGCCAGCAGCTTTGGACTAGCGGCCTCCTACGAGCAGTACTTC. Encoded protein: CASSFGLAASYEQYF.